The 9 T cell receptor beta chains below come from one sample, sequenced in a study of T cells in Graves' hyperthyroidism and ophthalmopathy (dated by TCRdb to between 2018 and 2020). Library method: multiplex PCR. The reads were generated on an Illumina HiSeq 2000. The TCR beta CDR3 regions were amplified from RNA transcripts. A first-round RT-PCR of the TCR CDR3 used the HTBI primer set with the Qiagen OneStep RT-PCR kit. TCRdb reworked the public reads: Q25 trimming with fastp, MiXCR clone assembly, productive beta chains retained. Rows are unified per CDR3 protein, each entry keeping the most common DNA and genes. This sample gives about 290,000 distinct CDR3 sequences in total; 16% of them show up just once. The ten largest clones capture approximately 33% of the sample. Sequenced material: blood. These receptors came from a man aged 25-45 years with Graves' hyperthyroidism.

There are many counts of this clonotype. The V gene is TRBV28, the J gene TRBJ1-6; TRBD1 matches 7 bases. The V and J ends lost 6 bases and 9 bases, in that order; junction bases with no gene match: 20. Germline loops: CDR1 MDHEN, CDR2 SYDVKM. The CDR3 sequence is 18 residues long. CDR3 DNA: TGTGCCAGCAGCCCAGGGGGACAGCTCTCTTTTTCCGTTTCACCCCTCCACTTT. Encoded protein: CASSPGGQLSFSVSPLHF.

With respect to this clonotype: This may arise from a read error, as a much more abundant clone is one base away. The V call is TRBV29-1, the J call TRBJ2-7; no clear D. The ends were cut back, 7 bases at V and 1 base at J, with 11 bases in the middle. The CDR3 is made up of 12 amino acids. CDR1 and CDR2 (germline): SQVTM, ANQGSEA. CDR3 nucleotides: TGCAGCGCGATGTCGCGGTCCTACGAGCAGTACTTC. Encoded protein: CSAMSRSYEQYF.

The chain combines TRBV5-1 with TRBJ2-5, with TRBD1 matching over 10 bases. The CDR3 contains 13 residues. Germline CDR1 and CDR2: SGHRS and YFSETQ. The V segment lost 0 bases and the J segment 9 bases; nucleotides outside the gene matches: 2. This CDR3 is CASSLEGQGSQYF. CDR3 DNA sequence: TGCGCCAGCAGCTTGGAGGGACAGGGGTCCCAGTACTTC.

This clonotype has only a few counts. V and J are TRBV6-4 and TRBJ2-3, with D possibly matching TRBD2 (7 bases). The CDR3 is made up of 15 amino acids. V was shortened by 4 bases and J by 0 bases, with 11 bases between the two germline ends. Germline loops: CDR1 MRHNA, CDR2 SNTAGT. The CDR3 DNA reads TGTGCCAGCAGTGCACAGGGAGGGAGCACAGATACGCAGTATTTT. It yields the protein CASSAQGGSTDTQYF.

The chain recombines TRBV5-4 with TRBJ2-1, with D unclear. V was clipped by 7 bases and J by 13 bases, with 24 bases between them. The CDR3 contains 14 residues. CDR1 SGHNT and CDR2 YYREEE come from the germline V gene (reference sequence). As DNA, the CDR3 is TGTGCCAGCGCCCCGCCAGAGGATAAGGATCCACAGTTCTTC. Its protein is CASAPPEDKDPQFF.

This clonotype has a count of ten or more. V and J are TRBV18 and TRBJ2-1, with 7 bases matching TRBD2. Germline CDR1 and CDR2: KGHSH and LQKENI. J lost 9 bases, V lost 3 bases, and 23 bases had no gene match. The CDR3 consists of 19 residues. The CDR3 sequence is CASSPREGSAGLPPGEQFF. CDR3 DNA: TGTGCCAGCTCACCTCGCGAAGGTTCCGCGGGACTACCCCCCGGTGAGCAGTTCTTC. Full variable domain (rest looked up from reference TRBV18 and TRBJ2-1): NAGVMQNPRHLVRRRGQEARLRCSPMKGHSHVYWYRQLPEEGLKFMVYLQKENIIDESGMPKERFSAEFPKEGPSILRIQQVVRGDSAAYFCASSPREGSAGLPPGEQFFGPGTRLTVL.

There are many counts of this clonotype. This rearrangement joins TRBV5-1 to TRBJ2-3; D is perhaps TRBD2 (5 bases). The V gene's germline CDR1 is SGHRS and CDR2 YFSETQ. The CDR3 length is 15 residues. Trimming took 0 bases from V and 2 from J, leaving 10 bases between them. CDR3 DNA: TGCGCCAGCAGCTTGGAAGGCGGGTCCACAGATACGCAGTATTTT. The encoded protein is CASSLEGGSTDTQYF.

This clonotype was detected many times. This chain links TRBV7-9 with TRBJ2-1; 7 positions match TRBD2. Germline V CDR1 and CDR2: SEHNR, FQNEAQ (reference sequence). V trimming: 5 bases; J trimming: 7 bases; junction bases outside the gene matches: 11. This CDR3 contains 15 residues. The CDR3 DNA reads TGTGCCAGCAGCGAAATAGCGGGCGCATTGAATGAGCAGTTCTTC. Residues: CASSEIAGALNEQFF.

This clonotype occurred a few times. The CDR3 sequence: CASSSSGWGASTQYF. CDR3 sequence (DNA): TGTGCCAGCAGCTCGTCAGGTTGGGGCGCATCTACGCAGTATTTT. The rearrangement uses TRBV7-9 and TRBJ2-3, with D perhaps TRBD1 (5 bases). CDR3 length: 15 residues. In germline, CDR1 is SEHNR, CDR2 FQNEAQ (reference sequence). Between the trimmed V and J ends, which lost 4 bases and 8 bases, there was a span of 19 bases.